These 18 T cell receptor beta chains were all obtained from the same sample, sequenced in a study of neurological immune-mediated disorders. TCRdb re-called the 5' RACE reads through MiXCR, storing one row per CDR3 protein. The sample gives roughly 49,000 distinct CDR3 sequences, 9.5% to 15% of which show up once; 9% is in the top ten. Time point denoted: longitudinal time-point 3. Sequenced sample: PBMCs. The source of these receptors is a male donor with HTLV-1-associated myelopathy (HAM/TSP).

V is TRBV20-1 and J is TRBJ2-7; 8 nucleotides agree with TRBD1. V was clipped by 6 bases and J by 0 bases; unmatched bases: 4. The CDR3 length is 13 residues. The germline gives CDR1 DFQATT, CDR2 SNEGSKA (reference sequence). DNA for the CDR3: TGCAGTGCCCCGACAGGGGACTCCTACGAGCAGTACTTC. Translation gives CSAPTGDSYEQYF.

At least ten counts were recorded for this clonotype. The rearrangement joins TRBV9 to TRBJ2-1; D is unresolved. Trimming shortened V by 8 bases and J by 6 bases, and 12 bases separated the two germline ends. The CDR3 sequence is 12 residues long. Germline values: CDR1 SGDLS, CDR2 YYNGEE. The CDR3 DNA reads TGTGCCAGTTCGCCCTTTGGCAATGAGCAGTTCTTC. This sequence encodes CASSPFGNEQFF.

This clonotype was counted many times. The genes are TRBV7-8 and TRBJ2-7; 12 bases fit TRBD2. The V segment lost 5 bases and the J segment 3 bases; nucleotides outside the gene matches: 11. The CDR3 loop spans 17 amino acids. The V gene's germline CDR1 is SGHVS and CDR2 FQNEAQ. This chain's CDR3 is CASSARETSGGNYEQYF. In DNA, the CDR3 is TGTGCCAGCAGCGCACGAGAGACTAGCGGGGGTAACTACGAGCAGTACTTC.

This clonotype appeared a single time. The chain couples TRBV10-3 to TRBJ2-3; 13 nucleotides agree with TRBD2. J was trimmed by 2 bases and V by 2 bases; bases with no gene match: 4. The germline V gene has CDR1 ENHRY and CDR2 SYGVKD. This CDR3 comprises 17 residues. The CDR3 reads CAISEITSGGATDTQYF. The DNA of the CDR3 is TGTGCCATCAGTGAGATCACTAGCGGGGGGGCCACAGATACGCAGTATTTT.

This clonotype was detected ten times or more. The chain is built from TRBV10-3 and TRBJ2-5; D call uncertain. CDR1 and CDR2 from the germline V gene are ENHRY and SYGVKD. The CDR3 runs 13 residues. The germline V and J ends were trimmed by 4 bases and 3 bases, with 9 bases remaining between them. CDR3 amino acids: CAISGYEKETQYF. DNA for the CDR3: TGTGCCATCAGTGGGTACGAAAAAGAGACCCAGTACTTC.

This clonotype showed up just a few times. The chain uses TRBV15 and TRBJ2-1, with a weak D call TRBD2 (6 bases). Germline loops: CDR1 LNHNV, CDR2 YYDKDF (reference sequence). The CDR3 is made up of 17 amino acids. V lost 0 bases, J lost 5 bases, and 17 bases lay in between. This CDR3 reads CATSRDLEGPPDNEQFF. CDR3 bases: TGTGCCACCAGCAGAGATTTGGAGGGCCCCCCGGACAATGAGCAGTTCTTC.

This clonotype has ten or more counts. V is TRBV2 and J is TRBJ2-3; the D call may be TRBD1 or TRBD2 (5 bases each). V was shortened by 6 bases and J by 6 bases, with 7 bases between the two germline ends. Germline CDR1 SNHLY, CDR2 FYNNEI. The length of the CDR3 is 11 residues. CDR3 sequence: CASRGVDTQYF. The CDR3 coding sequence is TGTGCCAGCAGGGGGGTGGATACGCAGTATTTT.

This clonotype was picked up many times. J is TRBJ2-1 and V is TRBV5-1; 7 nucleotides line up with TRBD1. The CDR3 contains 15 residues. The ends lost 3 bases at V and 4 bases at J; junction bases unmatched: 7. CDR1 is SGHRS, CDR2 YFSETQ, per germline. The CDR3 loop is CASSSTGTEYNEQFF. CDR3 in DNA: TGCGCCAGCAGCTCTACCGGGACAGAGTACAATGAGCAGTTCTTC.

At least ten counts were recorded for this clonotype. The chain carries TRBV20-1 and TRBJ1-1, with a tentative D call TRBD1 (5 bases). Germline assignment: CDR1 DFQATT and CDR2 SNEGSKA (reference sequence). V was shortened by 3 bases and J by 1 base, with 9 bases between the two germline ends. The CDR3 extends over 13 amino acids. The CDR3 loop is CSASGGGNTEAFF. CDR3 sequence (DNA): TGCAGTGCTAGCGGGGGAGGGAACACTGAAGCTTTCTTT.

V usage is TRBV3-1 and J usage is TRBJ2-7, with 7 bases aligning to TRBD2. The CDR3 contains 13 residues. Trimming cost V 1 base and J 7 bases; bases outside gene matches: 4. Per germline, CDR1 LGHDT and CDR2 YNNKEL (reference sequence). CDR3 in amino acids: CASSQAVRGEQYF. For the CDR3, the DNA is TGTGCCAGCAGCCAAGCGGTGCGGGGGGAGCAGTACTTC.

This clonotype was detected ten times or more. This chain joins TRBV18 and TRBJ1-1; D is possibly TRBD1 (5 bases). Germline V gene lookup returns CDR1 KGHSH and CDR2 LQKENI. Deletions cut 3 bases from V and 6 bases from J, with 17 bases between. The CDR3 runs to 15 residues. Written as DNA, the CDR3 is TGTGCCAGCTCACCCGAGGGACTGTTCGGGGCTGAAGCTTTCTTT. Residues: CASSPEGLFGAEAFF.

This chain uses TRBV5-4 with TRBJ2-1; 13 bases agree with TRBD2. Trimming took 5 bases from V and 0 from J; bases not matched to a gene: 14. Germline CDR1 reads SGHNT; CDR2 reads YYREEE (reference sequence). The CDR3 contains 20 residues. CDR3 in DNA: TGTGCCAGCAGGAAGGAGCTGGGACTAGCGGGGATCGGCTCCTACAATGAGCAGTTCTTC. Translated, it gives CASRKELGLAGIGSYNEQFF.

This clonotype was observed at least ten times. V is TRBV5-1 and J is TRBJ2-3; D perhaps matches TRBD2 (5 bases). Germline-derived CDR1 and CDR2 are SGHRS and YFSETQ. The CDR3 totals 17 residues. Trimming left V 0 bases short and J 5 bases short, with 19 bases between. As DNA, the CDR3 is TGCGCCAGCAGCTTGGCGAGCGGCAGCGCGATTATAGATACGCAGTATTTT. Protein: CASSLASGSAIIDTQYF.

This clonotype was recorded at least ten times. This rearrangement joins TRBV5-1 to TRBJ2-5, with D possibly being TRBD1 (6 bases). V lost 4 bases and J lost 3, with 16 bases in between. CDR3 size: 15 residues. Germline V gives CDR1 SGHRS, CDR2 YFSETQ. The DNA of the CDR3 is TGCGCCAGCAGCGTATCCGGGACAATAGAAGAGACCCAGTACTTC. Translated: CASSVSGTIEETQYF.

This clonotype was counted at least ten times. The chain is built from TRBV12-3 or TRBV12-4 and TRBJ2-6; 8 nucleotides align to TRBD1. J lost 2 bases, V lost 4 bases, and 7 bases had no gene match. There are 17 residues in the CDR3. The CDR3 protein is CASSSLGQGAGANVLTF. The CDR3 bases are TGTGCCAGCAGTTCGCTCGGACAGGGAGCTGGGGCCAACGTCCTGACTTTC.

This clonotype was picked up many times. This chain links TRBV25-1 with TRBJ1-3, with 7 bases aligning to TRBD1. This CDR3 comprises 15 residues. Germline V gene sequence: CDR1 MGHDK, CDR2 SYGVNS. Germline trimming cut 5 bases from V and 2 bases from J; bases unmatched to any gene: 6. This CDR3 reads CASSPLDRAGNTIYF. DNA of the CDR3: TGTGCCAGCAGTCCCTTAGACAGGGCTGGAAACACCATATATTTT. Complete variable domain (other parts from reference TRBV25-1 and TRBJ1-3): EADIYQTPRYLVIGTGKKITLECSQTMGHDKMYWYQQDPGMELHLIHYSYGVNSTEKGDLSSESTVSRIRTEHFPLTLESARPSHTSQYLCASSPLDRAGNTIYFGEGSWLTVV.

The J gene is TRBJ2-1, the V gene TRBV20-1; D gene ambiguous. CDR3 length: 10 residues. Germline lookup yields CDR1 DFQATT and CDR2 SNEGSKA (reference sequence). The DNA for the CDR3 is TGCAGCGCCTACTTAAATGAGCAGTTCTTC. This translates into CSAYLNEQFF.

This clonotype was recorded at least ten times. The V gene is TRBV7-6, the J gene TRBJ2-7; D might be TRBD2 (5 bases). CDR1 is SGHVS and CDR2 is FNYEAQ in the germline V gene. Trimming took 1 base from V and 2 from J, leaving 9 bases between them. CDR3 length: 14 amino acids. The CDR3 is CASSLDSGTYEQYF. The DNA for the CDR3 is TGTGCCAGCAGCTTAGATTCCGGGACCTACGAGCAGTACTTC. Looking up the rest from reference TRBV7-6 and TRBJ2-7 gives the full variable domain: GAGVSQSPRYKVTKRGQDVALRCDPISGHVSLYWYRQALGQGPEFLTYFNYEAQQDKSGLPNDRFSAERPEGSISTLTIQRTEQRDSAMYRCASSLDSGTYEQYFGPGTRLTVT.